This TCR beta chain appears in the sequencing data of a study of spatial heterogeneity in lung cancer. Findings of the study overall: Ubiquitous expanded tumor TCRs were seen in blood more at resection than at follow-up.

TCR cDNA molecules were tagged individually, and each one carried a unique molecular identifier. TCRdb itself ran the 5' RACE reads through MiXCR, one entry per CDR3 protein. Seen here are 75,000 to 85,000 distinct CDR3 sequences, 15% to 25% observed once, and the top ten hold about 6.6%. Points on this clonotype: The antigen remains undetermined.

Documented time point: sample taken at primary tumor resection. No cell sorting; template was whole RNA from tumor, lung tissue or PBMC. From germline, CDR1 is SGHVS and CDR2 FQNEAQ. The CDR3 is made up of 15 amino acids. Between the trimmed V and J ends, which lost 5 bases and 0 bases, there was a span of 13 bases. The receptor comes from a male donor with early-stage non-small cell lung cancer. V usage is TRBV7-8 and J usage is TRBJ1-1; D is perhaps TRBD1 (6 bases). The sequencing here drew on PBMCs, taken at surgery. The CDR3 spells CASSPRTAMNTEAFF. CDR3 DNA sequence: TGTGCCAGCAGCCCGAGGACAGCTATGAACACTGAAGCTTTCTTT.